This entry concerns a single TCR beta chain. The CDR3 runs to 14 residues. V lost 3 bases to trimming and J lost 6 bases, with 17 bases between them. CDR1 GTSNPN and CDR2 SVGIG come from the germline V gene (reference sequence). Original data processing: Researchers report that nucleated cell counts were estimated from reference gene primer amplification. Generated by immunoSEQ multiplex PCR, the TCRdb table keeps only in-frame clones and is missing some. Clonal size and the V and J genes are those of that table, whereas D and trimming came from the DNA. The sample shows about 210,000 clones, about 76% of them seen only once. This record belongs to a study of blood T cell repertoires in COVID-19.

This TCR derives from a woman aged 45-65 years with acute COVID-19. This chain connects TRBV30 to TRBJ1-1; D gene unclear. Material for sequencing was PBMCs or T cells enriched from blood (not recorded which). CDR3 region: CAWSLGLPGAEAFF. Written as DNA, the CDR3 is TGTGCCTGGAGCCTAGGACTCCCTGGAGCTGAAGCTTTCTTT.